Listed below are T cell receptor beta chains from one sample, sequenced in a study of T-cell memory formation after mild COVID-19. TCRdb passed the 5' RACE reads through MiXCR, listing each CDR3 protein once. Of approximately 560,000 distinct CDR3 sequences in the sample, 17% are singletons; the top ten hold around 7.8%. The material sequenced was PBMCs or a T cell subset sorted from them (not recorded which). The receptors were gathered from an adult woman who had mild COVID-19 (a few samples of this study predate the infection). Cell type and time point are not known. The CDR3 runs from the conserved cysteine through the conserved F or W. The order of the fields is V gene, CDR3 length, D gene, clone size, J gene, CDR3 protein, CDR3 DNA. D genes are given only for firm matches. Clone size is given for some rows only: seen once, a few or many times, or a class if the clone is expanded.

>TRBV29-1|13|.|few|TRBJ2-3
CSVERGGLDTQYF
TGCAGCGTTGAGCGTGGGGGGCTGGATACGCAGTATTTT
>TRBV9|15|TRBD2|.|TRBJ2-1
CASSGGTSGYNEQFF
TGTGCCAGCAGCGGCGGGACTAGCGGATACAATGAGCAGTTCTTC
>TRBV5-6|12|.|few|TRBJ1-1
CASSLAGFEAFF
TGTGCCAGCAGCTTGGCCGGGTTTGAAGCTTTCTTT
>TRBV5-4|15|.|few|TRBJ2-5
CASSLWVGDSETQYF
TGTGCCAGCAGCTTGTGGGTCGGCGATTCGGAGACCCAGTACTTC
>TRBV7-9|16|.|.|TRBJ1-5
CASSLARLDSNQPQHF
TGTGCCAGCAGCTTAGCAAGACTGGATAGCAATCAGCCCCAGCATTTT
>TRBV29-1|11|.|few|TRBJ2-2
CSVQGPGELFF
TGCAGCGTCCAGGGTCCCGGGGAGCTGTTTTTT
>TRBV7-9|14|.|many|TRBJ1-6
CASSLEQVNSPLHF
TGTGCCAGCAGCTTAGAGCAGGTCAATTCACCCCTCCACTTT
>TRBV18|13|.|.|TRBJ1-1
CASSPLGTVEAFF
TGTGCCAGCTCACCACTCGGGACGGTTGAAGCTTTCTTT
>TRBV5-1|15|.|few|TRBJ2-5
CASSTYRDGGDTQYF
TGCGCCAGCAGCACCTACCGGGACGGAGGAGACACCCAGTACTTC
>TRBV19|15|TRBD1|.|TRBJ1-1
CASSIDSGTGQEAFF
TGTGCCAGTAGTATAGATTCGGGGACAGGGCAGGAAGCTTTCTTT
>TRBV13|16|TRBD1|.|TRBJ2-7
CASSPLTDRGRLEQYF
TGTGCCAGCAGCCCCCTTACCGACAGGGGGCGCCTCGAGCAGTACTTC
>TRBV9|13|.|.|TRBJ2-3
CASSPAPVDTQYF
TGTGCCAGCAGCCCTGCCCCGGTGGATACGCAGTATTTT
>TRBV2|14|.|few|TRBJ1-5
CASSERFLESAQHF
TGTGCCAGCAGTGAAAGATTTTTAGAATCGGCCCAGCATTTT
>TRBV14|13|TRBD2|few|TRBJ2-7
CASSLGLLDEQYF
TGTGCCAGCAGCTTGGGACTACTCGACGAGCAGTACTTC
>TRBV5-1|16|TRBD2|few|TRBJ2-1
CASSRTSGEPSNEQFF
TGCGCCAGCAGCCGCACTAGCGGAGAACCTTCCAATGAGCAGTTCTTC
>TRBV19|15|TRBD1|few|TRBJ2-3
CASSPRDRETDTQYF
TGTGCCAGTAGTCCACGGGACAGGGAAACAGATACGCAGTATTTT
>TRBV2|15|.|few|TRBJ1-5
CASSEGLGGNQPQHF
TGTGCCAGCAGTGAAGGATTAGGGGGCAATCAGCCCCAGCATTTT
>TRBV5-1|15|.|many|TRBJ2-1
CASDRGQANYNEQFF
TGCGCCAGCGACAGAGGGCAGGCGAACTACAATGAGCAGTTCTTC
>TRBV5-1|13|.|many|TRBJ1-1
CASSLALGSGAFF
TGCGCCAGCAGCTTGGCTCTGGGCTCAGGAGCTTTCTTT
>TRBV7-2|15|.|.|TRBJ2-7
CASSLGGGSPYEQYF
TGTGCCAGCAGCTTAGGTGGGGGGAGTCCCTACGAGCAGTACTTC
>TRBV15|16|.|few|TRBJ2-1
CATSRPDRERYNEQFF
TGTGCCACCAGCAGACCGGACCGAGAACGCTACAATGAGCAGTTCTTC
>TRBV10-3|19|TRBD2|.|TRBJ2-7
CAISEPRTSGGQSSYEQYF
TGTGCCATCAGTGAGCCCAGGACTAGCGGGGGTCAGAGCTCCTACGAGCAGTACTTC
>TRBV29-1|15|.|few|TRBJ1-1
CSVGPTPGTRAEAFF
TGCAGCGTTGGTCCTACCCCCGGGACAAGAGCTGAAGCTTTCTTT
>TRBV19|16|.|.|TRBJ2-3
CASSSTWGTRTDTQYF
TGTGCCAGTAGCTCGACGTGGGGGACCCGCACAGATACGCAGTATTTT
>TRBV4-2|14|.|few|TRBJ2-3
CASSQVGSTDTQYF
TGTGCCAGCAGCCAAGTAGGGAGCACAGATACGCAGTATTTT
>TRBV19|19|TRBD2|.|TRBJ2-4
CASSDRTGGLAGVSNIQYF
TGTGCCAGTAGTGACCGGACAGGTGGACTAGCGGGAGTATCTAACATTCAGTACTTC
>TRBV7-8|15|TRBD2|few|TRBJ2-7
CASSKRLAGDFEQYF
TGTGCCAGCAGCAAGCGACTAGCGGGGGATTTTGAGCAGTACTTC
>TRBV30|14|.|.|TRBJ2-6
CAWTYSPGANVLTF
TGTGCCTGGACCTACTCCCCTGGGGCCAACGTCCTGACTTTC
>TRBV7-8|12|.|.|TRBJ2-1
CASSRALNEQFF
TGTGCCAGCAGCCGGGCCCTTAATGAGCAGTTCTTC
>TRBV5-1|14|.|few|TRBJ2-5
CASSLEGLQETQYF
TGCGCCAGCAGCCTGGAGGGACTCCAAGAGACCCAGTACTTC
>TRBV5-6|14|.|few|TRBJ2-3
CASSDLRGTDTQYF
TGTGCCAGCAGCGACTTGAGGGGCACAGATACGCAGTATTTT
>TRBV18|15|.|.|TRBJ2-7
CASSPGSQGRDEQYF
TGTGCCAGCTCGCCCGGGTCGCAGGGGCGAGACGAGCAGTACTTC
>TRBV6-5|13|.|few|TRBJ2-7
CASSYGLRYEQYF
TGTGCCAGCAGTTACGGACTTCGGTACGAGCAGTACTTC
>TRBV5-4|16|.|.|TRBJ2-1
CASSPGVAGSYNEQFF
TGTGCCAGCAGCCCAGGGGTAGCGGGCTCCTACAATGAGCAGTTCTTC
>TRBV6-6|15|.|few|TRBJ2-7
CASSYRADPTYEQYF
TGTGCCAGCAGTTACCGGGCAGACCCGACCTACGAGCAGTACTTC